The count of the clone carrying this TCR beta chain is one. This sample is drawn from a study of blood T cell repertoires in COVID-19. For the study at large: Specimens from acute and convalescent COVID-19 originated in the United States, Italy and Spain. PBMCs, B-cell-depleted T cells, or T cells were the source of the cDNA or gDNA that made up the material.

Original methodology: For nucleated cells, counts were estimated from reference gene primer amplification. The protocol was immunoSEQ multiplex PCR, while the TCRdb copy is restricted to in-frame clones and leaves out a portion. For V, J and clone size, that table is used; D and trimming come from the DNA. This sample has under 90,000 clones, with over 70% found just once. Germline V lookup: CDR1 SGHVS, CDR2 FQNEAQ. The V end lost 1 base, the J end lost 9 bases, and 6 bases lay between the germline ends. This CDR3 is 11 amino acids long. The specimen was peripheral blood. The receptor was isolated from a man in his fifties with active or convalescent COVID-19. The chain combines TRBV7-8 with TRBJ2-5; D gene ambiguous. The CDR3 DNA reads as TGTGCCAGCAGCTTAGGAGTCTCCCAGTACTTC. Its translation is CASSLGVSQYF.